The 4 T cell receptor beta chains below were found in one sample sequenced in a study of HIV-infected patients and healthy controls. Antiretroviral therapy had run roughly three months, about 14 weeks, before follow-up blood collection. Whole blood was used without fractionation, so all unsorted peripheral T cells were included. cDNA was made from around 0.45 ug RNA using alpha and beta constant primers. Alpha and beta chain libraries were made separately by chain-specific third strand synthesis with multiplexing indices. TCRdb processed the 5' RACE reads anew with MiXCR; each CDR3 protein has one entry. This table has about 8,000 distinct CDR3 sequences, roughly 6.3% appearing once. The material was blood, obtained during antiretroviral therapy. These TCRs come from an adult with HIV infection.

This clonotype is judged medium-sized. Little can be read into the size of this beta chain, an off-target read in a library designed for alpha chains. The CDR3 is CASSFGISGADTQYF. The CDR3 DNA follows: TGTGCCAGCAGCTTCGGGATTAGCGGCGCAGATACGCAGTATTTT. This chain uses TRBV7-3 with TRBJ2-3, with D possibly TRBD2 on 6 matching bases. The CDR3 runs 15 residues. Germline CDR1 reads SGHTA; CDR2 reads FQGTGA. Trimming removed 3 bases from V and 4 bases from J, with 14 bases in between.

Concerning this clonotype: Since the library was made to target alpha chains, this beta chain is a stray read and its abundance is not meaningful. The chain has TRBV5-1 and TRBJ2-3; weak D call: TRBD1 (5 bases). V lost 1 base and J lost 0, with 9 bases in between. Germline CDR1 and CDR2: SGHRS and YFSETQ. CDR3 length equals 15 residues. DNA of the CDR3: TGCGCCAGCAGCTTGCTCAGGGAAAGCACAGATACGCAGTATTTT. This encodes CASSLLRESTDTQYF.

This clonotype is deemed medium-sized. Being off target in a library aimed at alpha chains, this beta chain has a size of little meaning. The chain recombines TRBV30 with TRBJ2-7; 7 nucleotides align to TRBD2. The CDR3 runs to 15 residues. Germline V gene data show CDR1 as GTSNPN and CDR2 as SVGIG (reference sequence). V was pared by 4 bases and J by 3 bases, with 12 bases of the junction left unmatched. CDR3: CAWNSAGDLDYEQYF. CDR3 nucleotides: TGTGCCTGGAATTCCGCGGGGGACTTAGACTACGAGCAGTACTTC.

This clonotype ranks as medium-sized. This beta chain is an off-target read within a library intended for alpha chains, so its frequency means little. CDR3 sequence (DNA): TGCAGTGCCCTCCCGGGGGACACCGGTCGGATTGAGCAGTTCTTC. This gives the protein CSALPGDTGRIEQFF. The chain couples TRBV20-1 to TRBJ2-1; D may correspond to TRBD1 or TRBD2 (6 bases each). The CDR3 runs 15 residues. V was pared by 6 bases and J by 9 bases, with 24 bases between. Per the germline V gene, CDR1 is DFQATT and CDR2 is SNEGSKA (reference sequence).